This record covers a single T cell receptor (beta chain). Germline is not matched at one junction end, which may reflect a read error. This sample is drawn from a study of blood T cell repertoires in COVID-19. About the study: PBMCs, B-cell-depleted T cells, or T cells were the source of the cDNA or gDNA that made up the material.

The CDR3 length is 14 residues. Germline V gene data show CDR1 as SGHTA and CDR2 as FQGNSA. In the study's own analysis: The authors estimated nucleated cell counts from reference gene primer amplification. Only in-frame clones appear in the TCRdb table, and some are missing; sequencing was by immunoSEQ multiplex PCR. V, J and clone size derive from that table, while D and trimming were established from the DNA sequence. The profile shows more than 200,000 clones, about four fifths of them singletons. Sequenced: PBMCs or T cells enriched from blood (not recorded which). The chain links TRBV7-2 to TRBJ2-1; 10 nucleotides align to TRBD2. This TCR derives from a man aged 55 to 70 who had recovered from COVID-19. The DNA of the CDR3 is TGTGCCAGCAGCCTAGCGGGAGTCTACAATGAGCAGTTCTTC. Translation: CASSLAGVYNEQFF.